What follows describes a single T cell receptor (beta chain). Its antigen remains unidentified. This sample is part of a study of cytomegalovirus exposure and HLA in healthy donors. The study's findings and limits: Later on, an analysis found that several of the most significant clusters appeared to be linked to common viral pathogens, which included parvovirus B19. In a later analysis, HLA-associated TCR beta chains were more clonally expanded than equally common others. Later analysis placed DRB1 highest and HLA-C lowest in TCR association rates, which differed by HLA locus.

The PCR used 60 Vbeta and 13 Jbeta primers. Method: immunoSEQ multiplex PCR; TCRdb's copy keeps in-frame clones and lacks some. The top ten clones hold 2.7% of a sample with some 220,000 clones, 77% of them seen once. All the people who gave samples were healthy bone marrow donors. The specimen was PBMCs. The sequence was obtained from a woman aged 55-70 years in good health and CMV-seropositive.

The CDR3 region has the DNA TGTGCCAGCAGGGACACAGGGAGATCCTACAATGAGCAGTTCTTC. It codes for CASRDTGRSYNEQFF. V usage is TRBV21-1 and J usage is TRBJ2-1; the D call of TRBD1 is as the table states it, not checked on the DNA. TRBV21-1 has pseudogene status. This CDR3 is 15 amino acids long.